The 28 T cell receptor beta chains given below trace back to one sample, sequenced in a study of T cells in Graves' hyperthyroidism and ophthalmopathy. Amplified TCR beta CDR3 regions came from RNA transcripts. RT-PCR in the first round (using the HTBI primer set) targeted the TCR CDR3. MiXCR was run by TCRdb on the multiplex PCR reads, yielding one entry per CDR3 protein. The sample includes 750,000 to 950,000 distinct CDR3 sequences, about 38% seen only once; the top ten take about 8.9%. The sample comprised blood. These receptors were obtained from a young man with Graves' hyperthyroidism.

This clonotype was observed a few times. The chain carries TRBV12-3 or TRBV12-4 and TRBJ2-5, with D possibly being TRBD1 (6 bases). The V gene lost 7 bases and the J gene lost 3 bases, with 15 bases spanning the gap. CDR3 length equals 14 residues. The CDR3 DNA reads as TGTGCCAGCACCCCGGGGACATACAAAGAGACCCAGTACTTC. Its translation is CASTPGTYKETQYF.

This clonotype is a singleton in its sample. The gene calls are TRBV2 and TRBJ1-1; D is ambiguous. This CDR3 contains 12 residues. The germline gives CDR1 SNHLY, CDR2 FYNNEI. The CDR3 DNA follows: TGTGCTATAGACGGGCGGAACACTGAAGCTTTCTTT. Translating it yields CAIDGRNTEAFF.

The chain couples TRBV4-1 to TRBJ1-5; 7 nucleotides match TRBD1. The V gene's germline CDR1 is MGHRA and CDR2 YSYEKL. The ends lost 0 bases at V and 6 bases at J; junction bases unmatched: 5. CDR3 length: 15 residues. In DNA, the CDR3 is TGCGCCAGCAGCCAAGAAACAGGGGCTGCTCAGCCCCAGCATTTT. Its protein is CASSQETGAAQPQHF.

The CDR3 sequence is CASSHLIDPYEQYF. The CDR3 nucleotides are TGTGCCAGCAGCCACCTGATTGATCCCTACGAGCAGTACTTC. V usage is TRBV7-2 and J usage is TRBJ2-7; D is uncertain. The CDR3 consists of 14 residues. V lost 5 bases to trimming and J lost 2 bases, with 13 bases between them. Germline-derived CDR1 and CDR2 are SGHTA and FQGNSA. The whole variable domain, remainder taken from reference TRBV7-2 and TRBJ2-7, is GAGVSQSPSNKVTEKGKDVELRCDPISGHTALYWYRQSLGQGLEFLIYFQGNSAPDKSGLPSDRFSAERTGGSVSTLTIQRTQQEDSAVYLCASSHLIDPYEQYFGPGTRLTVT.

The chain carries TRBV20-1 and TRBJ1-2; D gene ambiguous. V lost 5 bases and J lost 4, with 17 bases in between. The germline V gene encodes CDR1 DFQATT and CDR2 SNEGSKA (reference sequence). This CDR3 has 14 residues. The CDR3 region has the DNA TGCAGTGCTTTCCCGGACTCCGCGAGCTATGGCTACACCTTC. As protein: CSAFPDSASYGYTF.

This clonotype was detected ten times or more. V usage is TRBV7-6 and J usage is TRBJ2-5; D may be TRBD2 (6 bases). The CDR3 is 13 amino acids. V gave up 3 bases and J gave up 3 bases, with 8 bases separating them. Germline CDR1 SGHVS, CDR2 FNYEAQ. CDR3: CASSFPGEETQYF. The CDR3 DNA is TGTGCCAGCAGCTTCCCGGGAGAAGAGACCCAGTACTTC.

This clonotype has a count of ten or more. The gene calls are TRBV29-1 and TRBJ1-2; D may be TRBD1 (5 bases). The germline V gene encodes CDR1 SQVTM and CDR2 ANQGSEA. Trimming pared 6 bases from V and 7 bases from J, leaving 15 bases between. The CDR3 runs 12 residues. DNA for the CDR3: TGCAGCGTCTCCGGGACGGCGTCTGGCTACACCTTC. Its translation: CSVSGTASGYTF.

The gene calls are TRBV10-3 and TRBJ2-7, with 9 bases identical to TRBD2. CDR1 and CDR2 (germline): ENHRY, SYGVKD. The ends lost 11 bases at V and 2 bases at J; junction bases unmatched: 4. The CDR3 has 12 residues. This CDR3 is CAGGGAPYEQYF. The CDR3 nucleotides are TGTGCCGGCGGGGGGGCCCCCTACGAGCAGTACTTC.

In DNA form, the CDR3 reads TGTGCCAGCAGCCCGGACAGGGGGCGGTATGAAAAACTGTTTTTT. As protein: CASSPDRGRYEKLFF. The V and J genes are TRBV7-9 and TRBJ1-4; 11 nucleotides line up with TRBD1. Per germline, CDR1 SEHNR and CDR2 FQNEAQ (reference sequence). The CDR3 spans 15 residues. V shed 5 bases, J shed 6 bases, and the junction held 5 bases outside the gene matches.

The gene calls are TRBV29-1 and TRBJ1-4, with a possible D match to TRBD1 (6 bases). Germline V gene data show CDR1 as SQVTM and CDR2 as ANQGSEA. The V and J ends lost 5 bases and 7 bases respectively, with 20 bases between them. This CDR3 comprises 15 residues. The CDR3: CSVSLMGAIREKLFF. The CDR3 DNA follows: TGCAGCGTTAGCCTCATGGGGGCGATACGTGAAAAACTGTTTTTT.

The genes are TRBV10-2 and TRBJ1-1; D remains unclear. The CDR3 is made up of 15 amino acids. Trimming pared 2 bases from V and 4 bases from J, leaving 14 bases between. CDR1 and CDR2 from the germline V gene are WSHSY and SAAADI. The CDR3 sequence: CASSEGMVGFTEAFF. The CDR3 DNA is TGCGCCAGCAGTGAGGGGATGGTCGGCTTCACTGAAGCTTTCTTT.

This chain joins TRBV19 and TRBJ2-2, with D uncertain. Trimming removed 7 bases from V and 4 bases from J, with 13 bases in between. The CDR3 sequence is 14 residues long. Germline V gives CDR1 LNHDA, CDR2 SQIVND (reference sequence). The CDR3 region is CASTLERGTGELFF. CDR3 in DNA: TGTGCCAGTACCCTCGAGCGAGGCACCGGGGAGCTGTTTTTT.

This clonotype was detected only a few times. V is TRBV19 and J is TRBJ1-1; D is undetermined. This CDR3 is 16 amino acids long. The germline CDR1 and CDR2 sequences are LNHDA and SQIVND (reference sequence). The V and J ends lost 7 bases and 1 base respectively, with 19 bases between them. The CDR3 loop is CASTRPARVGNTEAFF. DNA of the CDR3: TGTGCCAGTACCCGCCCGGCGAGAGTGGGGAACACTGAAGCTTTCTTT.

This clonotype was detected only a few times. The chain combines TRBV7-2 with TRBJ1-5; 12 positions agree with TRBD1. Germline V gene lookup returns CDR1 SGHTA and CDR2 FQGNSA. Losses at the gene ends were 3 bases for V and 7 bases for J; bases not matched to a gene: 4. The CDR3 extends over 15 amino acids. DNA of the CDR3: TGTGCCAGCAGCTTTGGGACAGGGGGCGAACAGCCCCAGCATTTT. Translating it yields CASSFGTGGEQPQHF.

Many counts were recorded for this clonotype. This rearrangement joins TRBV29-1 to TRBJ1-1; D unclear. Germline CDR1 SQVTM, CDR2 ANQGSEA. The V end lost 4 bases, the J end lost 3 bases, and 6 bases lay between the germline ends. This CDR3 is 11 amino acids long. The CDR3 is CSVAADTEAFF. CDR3 coding DNA: TGCAGCGTTGCGGCTGACACTGAAGCTTTCTTT.

Ten or more counts support this clonotype. The chain uses TRBV19 and TRBJ1-5; possible D gene TRBD1, 6 bases. In germline, CDR1 is LNHDA, CDR2 SQIVND (reference sequence). This CDR3 is built from 16 residues. The ends were cut back, 5 bases at V and 0 bases at J, with 14 bases in the middle. CDR3 in DNA: TGTGCCAGTAGTCCTGACAGGATCTATAGCAATCAGCCCCAGCATTTT. The encoded protein is CASSPDRIYSNQPQHF. The full variable domain, with the rest looked up from reference TRBV19 and TRBJ1-5, is DGGITQSPKYLFRKEGQNVTLSCEQNLNHDAMYWYRQDPGQGLRLIYYSQIVNDFQKGDIAEGYSVSREKKESFPLTVTSAQKNPTAFYLCASSPDRIYSNQPQHFGDGTRLSIL.

There are a few counts of this clonotype. J is TRBJ2-7 and V is TRBV6-1, with D possibly being TRBD2 (5 bases). Trimming took off 7 bases at V and 3 bases at J, with 13 bases between the two ends. The CDR3 consists of 13 residues. CDR1 is MNHNS and CDR2 is SASEGT in the germline V gene. Here the CDR3 reads CASNLDSNYEQYF. The CDR3 nucleotides are TGTGCCAGCAACCTGGACTCGAACTACGAGCAGTACTTC.

As to this clonotype: Relative to the germline gene, one junction end is altered; a read error may explain this. This chain uses TRBV7-6 with TRBJ2-7; D may be TRBD2 (5 bases). The germline V gene encodes CDR1 SGHVS and CDR2 FNYEAQ. This CDR3 comprises 14 residues. CDR3 sequence: CASSQELATYEQYF. The CDR3 DNA follows: TGCGCCAGCAGCCAAGAGCTAGCAACCTACGAGCAGTACTTC.

The J gene is TRBJ1-1, the V gene TRBV14; D gene ambiguous. V lost 5 bases to trimming and J lost 3 bases, with 10 bases between them. From germline, CDR1 is SGHDN and CDR2 FVKESK. This CDR3 is built from 13 residues. CDR3 sequence (DNA): TGTGCCAGCAGCTCGGTCAGTTACACTGAAGCTTTCTTT. Translating it yields CASSSVSYTEAFF.

A few counts support this clonotype. V and J are TRBV6-5 and TRBJ2-5, with 9 bases fitting TRBD1. The junction had 14 bases not matched to a gene; V was cut back by 5 bases and J by 4 bases. The CDR3 is 17 residues long. Germline CDR1 MNHEY, CDR2 SVGAGI. Here the CDR3 reads CASSSPRDRENGETQYF. The CDR3 coding sequence is TGTGCCAGCAGTAGCCCTAGGGACAGGGAGAACGGAGAGACCCAGTACTTC.

The V gene is TRBV29-1, the J gene TRBJ1-1; a possible D gene is TRBD1 (6 bases). Germline V CDR1 and CDR2: SQVTM, ANQGSEA. V gave up 3 bases and J gave up 3 bases, with 8 bases separating them. The CDR3 covers 12 residues. CDR3 region: CSVDTGYTEAFF. The CDR3 nucleotides are TGCAGCGTTGACACAGGGTACACTGAAGCTTTCTTT.

With regard to this clonotype: Sequence at one end of the junction differs from germline and may be a read error. The gene calls are TRBV4-1 and TRBJ2-7; D gene ambiguous. Germline CDR1 is MGHRA and CDR2 is YSYEKL. The CDR3 has 13 amino acids. This CDR3 reads CASSQSRGVEQYF. DNA for the CDR3: TGTGCCAGCAGCCAAAGTCGTGGGGTCGAGCAGTACTTC.

The chain joins TRBV20-1 to TRBJ1-1, with D tentatively TRBD1 (5 bases). Germline-derived CDR1 and CDR2 are DFQATT and SNEGSKA (reference sequence). The CDR3 has 12 residues. V lost 5 bases and J 6 bases, leaving 13 bases between the germline ends. The CDR3 sequence: CSARGGGAEAFF. CDR3 sequence (DNA): TGCAGTGCTCGCGGCGGGGGGGCTGAAGCTTTCTTT.

This clonotype appeared many times. This rearrangement joins TRBV2 to TRBJ1-1; no definite D call. V was cut by 4 bases and J by 0 bases, with 3 bases left in between. Germline V CDR1 and CDR2: SNHLY, FYNNEI. This CDR3 is built from 12 residues. The CDR3 loop is CASSAVNTEAFF. The DNA of the CDR3 is TGTGCCAGCAGTGCTGTGAACACTGAAGCTTTCTTT.

The table lists this clonotype with many counts. The rearrangement links TRBV12-3 or TRBV12-4 to TRBJ1-4; D not resolved. The CDR3 loop spans 12 amino acids. V was trimmed by 6 bases and J by 8 bases, leaving 10 bases between them. The CDR3 reads CASSPGNEKLFF. DNA for the CDR3: TGTGCCAGCAGCCCCGGGAACGAAAAACTGTTTTTT.

The chain combines TRBV12-5 with TRBJ1-1; 7 nucleotides align to TRBD1. Germline V gene data show CDR1 as LGHNT and CDR2 as FRNRAP. This CDR3 region has 16 residues. The ends lost 3 bases at V and 3 bases at J; junction bases unmatched: 10. CDR3 nucleotides: TGTGCTAGTGGTTTTTCTACAACCACAGGGGACACTGAAGCTTTCTTT. Its protein is CASGFSTTTGDTEAFF.

The chain recombines TRBV7-9 with TRBJ2-7; D possibly uses TRBD1 or TRBD2 (5 bases each). V was clipped by 5 bases and J by 2 bases, with 13 bases between them. Germline lookup yields CDR1 SEHNR and CDR2 FQNEAQ (reference sequence). The CDR3 totals 14 residues. In nucleotides, the CDR3 is TGTGCCAGCAGCATTTGGGACGGAGCCTACGAGCAGTACTTC. As protein: CASSIWDGAYEQYF.

This clonotype occurred a few times. The chain links TRBV10-3 to TRBJ1-5; D ambiguous. Trimming removed 10 bases at V and 0 bases at J, with 13 bases between. In germline, CDR1 is ENHRY, CDR2 SYGVKD. This CDR3 contains 14 residues. The CDR3: CASEAPYSNQPQHF. As DNA, the CDR3 is TGTGCCAGCGAGGCTCCTTATAGCAATCAGCCCCAGCATTTT.